The source of this TCR beta chain is a study of blood T cell repertoires in COVID-19. Across the study: Collection of acute and convalescent COVID-19 samples took place in the United States, Italy and Spain. Sample material is recorded as cDNA or gDNA derived from T cells, B-cell-depleted T cells, or PBMCs.

Authors' analysis steps: Amplifying reference gene primers gave estimates of nucleated cell counts. Using immunoSEQ multiplex PCR, the repertoire was profiled, and TCRdb retains in-frame clones only, with some absent. The DNA was the basis for D and trimming; V, J and clone size are from that table. The data hold around 40,000 clones, with about 85% observed a single time. Seattle participants joined during active infection and were tracked over time. From germline, CDR1 is LGHDT and CDR2 YNNKEL (reference sequence). V lost 4 bases, J lost 4 bases, and 14 bases lay in between. The CDR3 covers 15 residues.

This TCR derives from a man in his fifties or sixties with COVID-19, enrolled during active disease. The sequenced material came from peripheral blood. The rearrangement links TRBV3-1 (or the pseudogene TRBV3-2) to TRBJ1-3; D unclear. CDR3: CASSPLGSGGNTIYF. Written as DNA, the CDR3 is TGTGCCAGCAGCCCGTTAGGGTCGGGAGGAAACACCATATATTTT.